Following are 11 T cell receptor beta chains from one sample sequenced in a study of blood T cell repertoires in COVID-19 (dated by TCRdb to between 2020 and 2021). Library prep was done by the immunoSEQ multiplex PCR assay. The table was pulled from immuneACCESS by TCRdb, which kept in-frame rearrangements only. Such tables lose some clones; where checked, under half of the loss comes from unresolved V genes, and the rest has no known cause. Across this sample there are about 310,000 clones, with roughly 90% seen only once. The ten largest clones represent 3.5% to 4.5% of the sample. Sequenced: PBMCs or T cells enriched from blood (not recorded which). These receptors were collected from a woman aged 18 to 35 with acute COVID-19.

The chain carries TRBV24-1 and TRBJ1-2; D not certain. From germline, CDR1 is KGHDR and CDR2 SFDVKD. V gave up 2 bases and J gave up 6 bases, with 15 bases separating them. CDR3 size: 15 residues. The CDR3 sequence: CATSDSTSSRHGYTF. As DNA, the CDR3 is TGTGCCACCAGTGATTCGACATCCAGCAGGCATGGCTACACCTTC.

The chain carries TRBV2 and TRBJ1-4; 9 nucleotides match TRBD1. The J segment lost 0 bases and the V segment lost 3 bases, leaving 11 bases of the junction unmatched. In germline, CDR1 is SNHLY, CDR2 FYNNEI. The CDR3 loop spans 19 amino acids. The CDR3 nucleotides are TGTGCCAGCAGTGACCCCGGACAGGGGTCTTGGGCAACTAATGAAAAACTGTTTTTT. Its translation: CASSDPGQGSWATNEKLFF.

This chain connects TRBV27 to TRBJ1-5, with 7 bases that match TRBD1. The ends lost 2 bases at V and 6 bases at J; junction bases unmatched: 4. This CDR3 spans 14 amino acids. Germline V gene sequence: CDR1 MNHEY, CDR2 SMNVEV (reference sequence). In nucleotides, the CDR3 is TGTGCCAGCAGTTTAATTCCAGGGGGTCAGCCCCAGCATTTT. Protein product: CASSLIPGGQPQHF.

The chain employs TRBV19 and TRBJ2-7; 7 bases are a match to TRBD2. The CDR3 covers 14 residues. From germline, CDR1 is LNHDA and CDR2 SQIVND (reference sequence). V gave up 7 bases and J gave up 5 bases; unmatched junction bases: 11. CDR3 DNA: TGTGCCAGTAAATCATCAGCTAGCGGCGACGAGCAGTACTTC. It specifies CASKSSASGDEQYF.

The rearrangement links TRBV15 to TRBJ1-1; D gene unclear. Germline V gene data show CDR1 as LNHNV and CDR2 as YYDKDF (reference sequence). The CDR3 consists of 14 residues. Trimming removed 0 bases from V and 1 base from J, with 6 bases in between. Here the CDR3 reads CATSRDRRNTEAFF. For the CDR3, the DNA is TGTGCCACCAGCAGAGACAGGCGGAACACTGAAGCTTTCTTT.

This rearrangement joins TRBV11-1 to TRBJ2-5; weak D call: TRBD2 (5 bases). Germline values: CDR1 SGHAT, CDR2 FQDESV (reference sequence). With 5 bases removed from V and 5 bases from J, the gap between germline ends came to 18 bases. This CDR3 is built from 15 residues. In DNA form, the CDR3 reads TGTGCCAGCAGCCCAGGAGGCTTCGTTGTCGAGACCCAGTACTTC. Residues: CASSPGGFVVETQYF.

This chain links TRBV19 with TRBJ1-2, with 9 bases that match TRBD1. Germline assignment: CDR1 LNHDA and CDR2 SQIVND (reference sequence). The CDR3 is made up of 14 amino acids. Trimming removed 4 bases from V and 8 bases from J; junction bases left unmatched: 8. CDR3 nucleotide sequence: TGTGCCAGTAGTAGCTACAGGGGGCTTCGGGGCTACACCTTC. It translates to CASSSYRGLRGYTF.

The V and J genes are TRBV7-3 and TRBJ2-3; 11 positions agree with TRBD2. The CDR3 has 16 amino acids. Germline-derived CDR1 and CDR2 are SGHTA and FQGTGA. After removal of 3 bases from V and 0 bases from J, the junction contained 2 bases not matched to a gene. The CDR3 here is CASSLTSGTSTDTQYF. The CDR3 DNA reads TGTGCCAGCAGCTTGACTAGCGGGACTAGCACAGATACGCAGTATTTT.

V gene TRBV14 combines with J gene TRBJ1-4; a weak D match, TRBD1 (6 bases). The V end was cut by 4 bases, the J end by 5 bases, with 14 bases between. The CDR3 has 15 residues. Germline-derived CDR1 and CDR2 are SGHDN and FVKESK. CDR3 bases: TGTGCCAGCAGCCTCAGACGGGGGGGCAATGAAAAACTGTTTTTT. It codes for CASSLRRGGNEKLFF.

This clone appeared a few times. The chain employs TRBV6-5 and TRBJ2-1, with TRBD2 identical over 11 bases. Germline V gene data show CDR1 as MNHEY and CDR2 as SVGAGI. The CDR3 has 15 residues. J lost 5 bases, V lost 7 bases, and 7 bases had no gene match. The chain's CDR3 is CASKAGTSGDNEQFF. In nucleotides, the CDR3 is TGTGCCAGCAAAGCCGGGACTAGCGGAGACAATGAGCAGTTCTTC.

The chain combines TRBV7-3 with TRBJ2-3, with TRBD1 matching over 7 bases. This CDR3 has 15 amino acids. V was clipped by 5 bases and J by 4 bases; unmatched bases: 9. Germline V gene lookup returns CDR1 SGHTA and CDR2 FQGTGA. The CDR3 DNA sequence: TGTGCCAGCAGCGCGACCGGGACAGCGTCAGATACGCAGTATTTT. Amino acid sequence: CASSATGTASDTQYF.